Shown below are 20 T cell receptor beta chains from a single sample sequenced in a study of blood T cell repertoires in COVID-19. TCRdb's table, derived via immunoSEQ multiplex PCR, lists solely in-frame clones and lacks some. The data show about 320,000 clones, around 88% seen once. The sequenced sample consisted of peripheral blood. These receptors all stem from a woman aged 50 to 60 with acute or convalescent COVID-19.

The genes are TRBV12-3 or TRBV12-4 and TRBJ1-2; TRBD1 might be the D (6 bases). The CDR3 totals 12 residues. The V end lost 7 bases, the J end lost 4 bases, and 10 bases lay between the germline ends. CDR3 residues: CASKQGSYGYTF. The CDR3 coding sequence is TGTGCCAGCAAACAGGGATCCTATGGCTACACCTTC.

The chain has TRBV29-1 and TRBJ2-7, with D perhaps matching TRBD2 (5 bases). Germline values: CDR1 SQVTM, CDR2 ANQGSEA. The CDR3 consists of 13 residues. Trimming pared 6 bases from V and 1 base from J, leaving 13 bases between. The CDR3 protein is CSVLRTGSYEQYF. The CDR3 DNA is TGCAGCGTGCTGAGGACTGGTTCCTACGAGCAGTACTTC.

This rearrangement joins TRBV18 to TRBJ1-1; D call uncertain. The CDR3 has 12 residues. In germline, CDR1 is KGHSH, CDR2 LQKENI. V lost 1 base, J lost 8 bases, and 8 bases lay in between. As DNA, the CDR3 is TGTGCCAGCTCACCACGGGCAGGCGAAGCTTTCTTT. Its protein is CASSPRAGEAFF.

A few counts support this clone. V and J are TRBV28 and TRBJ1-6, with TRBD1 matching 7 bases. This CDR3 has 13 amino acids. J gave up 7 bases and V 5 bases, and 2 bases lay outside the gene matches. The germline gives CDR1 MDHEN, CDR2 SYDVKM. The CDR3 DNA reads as TGTGCCAGCAGTACCAGGGGGAATTCACCCCTCCACTTT. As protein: CASSTRGNSPLHF.

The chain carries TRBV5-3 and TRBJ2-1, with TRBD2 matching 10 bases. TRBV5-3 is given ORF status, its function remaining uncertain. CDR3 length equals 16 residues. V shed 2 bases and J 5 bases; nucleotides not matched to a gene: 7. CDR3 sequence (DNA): TGTGCCAGAAGCTTAGAAGCGGGAGGGGGTCACAATGAGCAGTTCTTC. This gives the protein CARSLEAGGGHNEQFF.

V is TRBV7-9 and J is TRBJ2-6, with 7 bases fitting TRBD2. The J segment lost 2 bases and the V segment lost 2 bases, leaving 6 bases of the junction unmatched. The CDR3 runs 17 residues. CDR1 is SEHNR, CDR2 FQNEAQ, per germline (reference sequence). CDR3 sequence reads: CASSLYGGRAGANVLTF. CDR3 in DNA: TGTGCCAGCAGCTTATATGGGGGGAGGGCTGGGGCCAACGTCCTGACTTTC.

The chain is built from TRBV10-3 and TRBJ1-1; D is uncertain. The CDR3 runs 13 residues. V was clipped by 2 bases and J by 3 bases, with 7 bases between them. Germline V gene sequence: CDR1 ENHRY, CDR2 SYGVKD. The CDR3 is CAISEAGDTEAFF. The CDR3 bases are TGTGCCATCAGTGAGGCCGGGGACACTGAAGCTTTCTTT.

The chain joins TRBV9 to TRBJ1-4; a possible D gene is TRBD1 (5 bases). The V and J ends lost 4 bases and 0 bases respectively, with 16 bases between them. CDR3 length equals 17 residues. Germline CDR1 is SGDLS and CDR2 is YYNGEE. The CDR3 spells CASSPGLRAATNEKLFF. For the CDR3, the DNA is TGTGCCAGCAGCCCCGGTCTCAGGGCTGCAACTAATGAAAAACTGTTTTTT.

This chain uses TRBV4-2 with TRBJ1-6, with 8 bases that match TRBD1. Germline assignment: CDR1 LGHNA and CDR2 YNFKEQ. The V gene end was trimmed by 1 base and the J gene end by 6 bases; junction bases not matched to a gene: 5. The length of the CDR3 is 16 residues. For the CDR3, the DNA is TGTGCCAGCAGCCAAGGGCTGGACAGGGCTAATTCACCCCTCCACTTT. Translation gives CASSQGLDRANSPLHF.

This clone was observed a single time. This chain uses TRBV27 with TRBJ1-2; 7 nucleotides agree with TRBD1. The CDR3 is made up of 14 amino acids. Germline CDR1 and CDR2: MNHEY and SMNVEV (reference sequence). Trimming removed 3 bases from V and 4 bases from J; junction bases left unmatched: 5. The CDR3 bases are TGTGCCAGCAGTTTTAAGGGGGCGGGCTATGGCTACACCTTC. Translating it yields CASSFKGAGYGYTF.

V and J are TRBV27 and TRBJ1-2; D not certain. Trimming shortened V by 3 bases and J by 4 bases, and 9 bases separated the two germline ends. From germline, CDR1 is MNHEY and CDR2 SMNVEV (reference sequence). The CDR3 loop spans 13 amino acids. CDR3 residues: CASSLEGSYGYTF. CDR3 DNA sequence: TGTGCCAGCAGTTTGGAGGGTAGCTATGGCTACACCTTC.

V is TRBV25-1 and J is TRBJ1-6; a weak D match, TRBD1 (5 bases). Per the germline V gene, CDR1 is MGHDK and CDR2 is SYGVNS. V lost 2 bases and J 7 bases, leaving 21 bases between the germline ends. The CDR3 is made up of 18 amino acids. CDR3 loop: CASSEVLGGGGANSPLHF. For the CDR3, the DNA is TGTGCCAGCAGTGAAGTCCTGGGCGGCGGGGGAGCGAATTCACCCCTCCACTTT.

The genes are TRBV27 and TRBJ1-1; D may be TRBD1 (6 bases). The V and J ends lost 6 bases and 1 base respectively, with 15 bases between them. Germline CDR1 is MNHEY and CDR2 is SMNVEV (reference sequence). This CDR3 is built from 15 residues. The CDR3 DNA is TGTGCCAGCAGGGGATTCGGACAGACGAACACTGAAGCTTTCTTT. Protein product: CASRGFGQTNTEAFF.

This CDR3 is CAISTRGSGNTIYF. CDR3 coding DNA: TGTGCCATCAGTACTCGGGGATCTGGAAACACCATATATTTT. The chain employs TRBV10-3 and TRBJ1-3; D remains unclear. The CDR3 consists of 14 residues. The V gene lost 5 bases and the J gene lost 1 base, with 9 bases spanning the gap. Per the germline V gene, CDR1 is ENHRY and CDR2 is SYGVKD.

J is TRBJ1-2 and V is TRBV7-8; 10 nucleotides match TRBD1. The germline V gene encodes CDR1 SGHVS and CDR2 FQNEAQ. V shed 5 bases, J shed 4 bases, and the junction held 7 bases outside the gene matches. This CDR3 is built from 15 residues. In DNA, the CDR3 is TGTGCCAGCAGCGTTGGGACAGGGGCTGGCTATGGCTACACCTTC. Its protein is CASSVGTGAGYGYTF. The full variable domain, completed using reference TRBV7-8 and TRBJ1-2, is GAGVSQSPRYKVAKRGQDVALRCDPISGHVSLFWYQQALGQGPEFLTYFQNEAQLDKSGLPSDRFFAERPEGSVSTLKIQRTQQEDSAVYLCASSVGTGAGYGYTFGSGTRLTVV.

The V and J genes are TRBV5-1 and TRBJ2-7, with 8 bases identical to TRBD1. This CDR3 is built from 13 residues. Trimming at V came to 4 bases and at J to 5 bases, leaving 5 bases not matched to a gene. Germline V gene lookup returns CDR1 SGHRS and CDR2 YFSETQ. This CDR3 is CASSRQGIDEQYF. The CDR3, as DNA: TGCGCCAGCAGCCGACAGGGGATCGACGAGCAGTACTTC. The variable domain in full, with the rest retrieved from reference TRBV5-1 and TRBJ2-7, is KAGVTQTPRYLIKTRGQQVTLSCSPISGHRSVSWYQQTPGQGLQFLFEYFSETQRNKGNFPGRFSGRQFSNSRSEMNVSTLELGDSALYLCASSRQGIDEQYFGPGTRLTVT.

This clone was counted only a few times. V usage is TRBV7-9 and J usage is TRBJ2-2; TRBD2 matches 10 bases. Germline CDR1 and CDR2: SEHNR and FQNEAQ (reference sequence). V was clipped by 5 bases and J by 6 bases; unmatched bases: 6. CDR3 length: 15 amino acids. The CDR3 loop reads CASSRLAGGPGELFF. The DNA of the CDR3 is TGTGCCAGCAGCCGTTTAGCGGGAGGCCCCGGGGAGCTGTTTTTT.

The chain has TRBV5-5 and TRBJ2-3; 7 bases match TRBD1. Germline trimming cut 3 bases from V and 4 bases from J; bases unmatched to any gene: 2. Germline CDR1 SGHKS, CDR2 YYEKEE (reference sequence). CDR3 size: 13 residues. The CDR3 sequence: CASSYRGSDTQYF. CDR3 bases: TGTGCCAGCAGCTACAGGGGTTCAGATACGCAGTATTTT.

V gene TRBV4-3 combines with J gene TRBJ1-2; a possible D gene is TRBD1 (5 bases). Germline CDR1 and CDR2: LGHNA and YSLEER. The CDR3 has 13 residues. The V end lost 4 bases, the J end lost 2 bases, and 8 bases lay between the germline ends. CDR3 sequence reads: CASSRGGNYGYTF. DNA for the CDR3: TGCGCCAGCAGCCGTGGGGGGAACTATGGCTACACCTTC.

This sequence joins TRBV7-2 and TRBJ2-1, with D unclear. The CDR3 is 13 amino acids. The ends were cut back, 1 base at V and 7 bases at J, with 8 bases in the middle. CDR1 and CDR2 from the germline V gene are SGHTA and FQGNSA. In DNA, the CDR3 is TGTGCCAGCAGCTTAGTGGCGGTTAATGAGCAGTTCTTC. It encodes CASSLVAVNEQFF. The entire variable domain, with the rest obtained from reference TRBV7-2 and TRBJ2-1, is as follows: GAGVSQSPSNKVTEKGKDVELRCDPISGHTALYWYRQSLGQGLEFLIYFQGNSAPDKSGLPSDRFSAERTGGSVSTLTIQRTQQEDSAVYLCASSLVAVNEQFFGPGTRLTVL.